The 27 T cell receptor beta chains in this list originate from one sample, sequenced in a study of cytomegalovirus exposure and HLA in healthy donors. Data came from immunoSEQ multiplex PCR; TCRdb stores just in-frame clones and leaves some out. Altogether about 220,000 clones are present, 80% to 85% being singletons, with the ten largest covering 11% to 15%. The sample consisted of PBMCs. The receptors stem from a woman aged 25 to 39 in good health and CMV-seropositive.

The genes are TRBV6-5 and TRBJ1-1, with unresolved D. The CDR3 is 13 residues long. From germline, CDR1 is MNHEY and CDR2 SVGAGI. Trimming took off 0 bases at V and 8 bases at J, with 10 bases between the two ends. The CDR3 DNA sequence: TGTGCCAGCAGTTACTCGACTACCGGAGAAGCTTTCTTT. Amino acid sequence: CASSYSTTGEAFF.

This clone appeared once. V gene TRBV6-4 combines with J gene TRBJ2-1; 12 bases are shared with TRBD2. Trimming took 6 bases from V and 10 from J; bases not matched to a gene: 10. There are 15 residues in the CDR3. Germline assignment: CDR1 MRHNA and CDR2 SNTAGT. The CDR3 is CASRQSSGRADEQFF. DNA for the CDR3: TGTGCCAGCAGACAGTCTAGCGGGAGGGCCGACGAGCAGTTCTTC.

The chain is built from TRBV6-1 and TRBJ2-1; 7 nucleotides line up with TRBD2. Looked up from germline, CDR1 is MNHNS and CDR2 is SASEGT. The CDR3 sequence is 16 residues long. The V and J ends lost 1 base and 2 bases, in that order; junction bases with no gene match: 5. The CDR3 DNA sequence: TGTGCCAGCAGTGAAGAAGCGGGAATCCCCTACAATGAGCAGTTCTTC. It encodes CASSEEAGIPYNEQFF.

This clone has just a few counts. The chain has TRBV28 and TRBJ1-2; D is possibly TRBD1 (5 bases). Trimming cost V 6 bases and J 4 bases, with 12 bases left between them. The germline V gene encodes CDR1 MDHEN and CDR2 SYDVKM. The CDR3 sequence is 13 residues long. This CDR3 is CASRETEIYGYTF. The CDR3 bases are TGTGCCAGCAGGGAGACAGAGATCTATGGCTACACCTTC.

The CDR3 DNA is TGTGCCAGCAGCCAGGGATCCGGAAACACCATATATTTT. It is translated as CASSQGSGNTIYF. The chain carries TRBV4-2 and TRBJ1-3; D gene uncertain. Looked up from germline, CDR1 is LGHNA and CDR2 is YNFKEQ. The CDR3 length is 13 residues. Trimming removed 3 bases from V and 4 bases from J, with 7 bases in between.

This clone was found a few times. The J gene is TRBJ2-7, the V gene TRBV7-9, with D possibly matching TRBD2 (6 bases). V gave up 5 bases and J gave up 6 bases, with 20 bases separating them. The CDR3 totals 15 residues. The germline CDR1 and CDR2 sequences are SEHNR and FQNEAQ (reference sequence). CDR3 in DNA: TGTGCCAGCAGCCGTTGGGCCGGGCGGGAATCCGAGCAGTACTTC. Protein: CASSRWAGRESEQYF.

The chain combines TRBV14 with TRBJ2-7; no definite D call. Between the trimmed V and J ends, which lost 6 bases and 0 bases, there was a span of 9 bases. CDR1 SGHDN and CDR2 FVKESK come from the germline V gene. The CDR3 is made up of 13 amino acids. CDR3 residues: CASSHQVSYEQYF. In DNA, the CDR3 is TGTGCCAGCAGTCATCAAGTCTCCTACGAGCAGTACTTC.

This clone was detected only a few times. The gene calls are TRBV5-6 and TRBJ1-2; D ambiguous. CDR1 SGHDT and CDR2 YYEEEE come from the germline V gene. Trimming cost V 0 bases and J 6 bases, with 3 bases left between them. The CDR3 sequence is 11 residues long. The DNA of the CDR3 is TGTGCCAGCAGCTTGGGTCATGGCTACACCTTC. Encoded protein: CASSLGHGYTF.

The chain joins TRBV7-9 to TRBJ1-3; D unclear. This CDR3 has 14 amino acids. Trimming stripped 4 bases from V and 2 bases from J, with 9 bases between. CDR1 is SEHNR and CDR2 is FQNEAQ in the germline V gene (reference sequence). As DNA, the CDR3 is TGTGCCAGCAGCTCTAGTGTTCCTGGAAACACCATATATTTT. Its translation: CASSSSVPGNTIYF.

In DNA form, the CDR3 reads TGTGCCAGCAACGGAGGGGAGGTAAAGCCCCAGCATTTT. Its protein is CASNGGEVKPQHF. The J gene is TRBJ1-5, the V gene TRBV6-1; tentatively, D is TRBD1 (5 bases). The CDR3 extends over 13 amino acids. Trimming stripped 7 bases from V and 8 bases from J, with 15 bases between. Germline loops: CDR1 MNHNS, CDR2 SASEGT.

This chain uses TRBV29-1 with TRBJ2-1; D is uncertain. The length of the CDR3 is 13 residues. From germline, CDR1 is SQVTM and CDR2 ANQGSEA. V lost 4 bases, J lost 2 bases, and 9 bases lay in between. The DNA of the CDR3 is TGCAGCGTTGGGAAGGAAACCTACAATGAGCAGTTCTTC. It specifies CSVGKETYNEQFF.

This chain links TRBV29-1 with TRBJ1-2, with 7 bases lining up with TRBD1. After removal of 4 bases from V and 8 bases from J, the junction contained 1 base not matched to a gene. Germline V lookup: CDR1 SQVTM, CDR2 ANQGSEA. This CDR3 spans 10 amino acids. The CDR3 region has the DNA TGCAGCGTTGTAGGGGGCGGCTACACCTTC. Protein sequence: CSVVGGGYTF. Combining the CDR3 with reference TRBV29-1 and TRBJ1-2 gives the whole variable domain SAVISQKPSRDICQRGTSLTIQCQVDSQVTMMFWYRQQPGQSLTLIATANQGSEATYESGFVIDKFPISRPNLTFSTLTVSNMSPEDSSIYLCSVVGGGYTFGSGTRLTVV.

This clone was seen only once. The chain is built from TRBV5-1 and TRBJ2-5; D assignment may be TRBD1 or TRBD2 (5 bases each). The CDR3 has 17 residues. Trimming shortened V by 0 bases and J by 2 bases, and 17 bases separated the two germline ends. Germline CDR1 SGHRS, CDR2 YFSETQ. The CDR3 loop is CASSLGGVWSGQETQYF. The CDR3 DNA reads TGCGCCAGCAGCTTGGGAGGGGTTTGGAGCGGACAAGAGACCCAGTACTTC.

The genes are TRBV5-6 and TRBJ1-2; 7 bases align to TRBD1. Germline V gene lookup returns CDR1 SGHDT and CDR2 YYEEEE. V gave up 8 bases and J gave up 2 bases; unmatched junction bases: 3. The CDR3 length is 12 residues. CDR3 nucleotide sequence: TGTGCCAGTATGGGACAGAACTATGGCTACACCTTC. Translated, it gives CASMGQNYGYTF.

The chain combines TRBV2 with TRBJ2-2, with D possibly being TRBD1 (6 bases). The CDR3 is made up of 14 amino acids. CDR1 is SNHLY, CDR2 FYNNEI, per germline. Trimming stripped 5 bases from V and 6 bases from J, with 13 bases between. CDR3 region: CASSPVTGSGELFF. CDR3 nucleotides: TGTGCCAGCAGTCCCGTGACAGGTTCCGGGGAGCTGTTTTTT.

The CDR3 loop reads CASSLRGQSYEQYF. CDR3 DNA sequence: TGTGCCAGCAGTTTAAGGGGTCAATCCTACGAGCAGTACTTC. The rearrangement uses TRBV27 and TRBJ2-7; weak D call: TRBD1 (5 bases). Trimming shortened V by 2 bases and J by 1 base, and 9 bases separated the two germline ends. Germline CDR1 reads MNHEY; CDR2 reads SMNVEV (reference sequence). The CDR3 consists of 14 residues.

The CDR3, as DNA: TGTGCCAGCAGCCCCTATTATCAGCCCCAGCATTTT. This encodes CASSPYYQPQHF. The V and J genes are TRBV7-3 and TRBJ1-5; D remains ambiguous. The V gene lost 5 bases and the J gene lost 5 bases, with 7 bases spanning the gap. CDR1 and CDR2 from the germline V gene are SGHTA and FQGTGA. This CDR3 comprises 12 residues. Based on the CDR3 plus reference TRBV7-3 and TRBJ1-5, the full variable domain is GAGVSQTPSNKVTEKGKYVELRCDPISGHTALYWYRQSLGQGPEFLIYFQGTGAADDSGLPNDRFFAVRPEGSVSTLKIQRTERGDSAVYLCASSPYYQPQHFGDGTRLSIL.

This clone was observed once. This chain uses TRBV6-1 with TRBJ2-1; 7 nucleotides align to TRBD2. The CDR3 has 19 amino acids. V lost 4 bases, J lost 2 bases, and 17 bases stayed unmatched. Germline V gene lookup returns CDR1 MNHNS and CDR2 SASEGT. The CDR3 spells CASSALSVMGGVTYNEQFF. Here the CDR3 DNA reads TGTGCCAGCAGTGCTCTTTCCGTCATGGGGGGGGTAACCTACAATGAGCAGTTCTTC.

V gene TRBV19 combines with J gene TRBJ1-2, with D maybe TRBD1 (5 bases). The CDR3 runs to 13 residues. In germline, CDR1 is LNHDA, CDR2 SQIVND (reference sequence). V was clipped by 4 bases and J by 4 bases, with 10 bases between them. The CDR3 DNA is TGTGCCAGTAGTAAGGGGACGGTCTATGGCTACACCTTC. It is translated as CASSKGTVYGYTF.

The chain joins TRBV30 to TRBJ2-1; D unresolved. Germline assignment: CDR1 GTSNPN and CDR2 SVGIG (reference sequence). CDR3 length equals 12 residues. V was pared by 2 bases and J by 7 bases, with 9 bases between. This CDR3 reads CAWSTQRNEQFF. CDR3 nucleotide sequence: TGTGCCTGGAGTACACAAAGGAATGAGCAGTTCTTC.

V gene TRBV6-5 combines with J gene TRBJ2-7; 9 nucleotides line up with TRBD1. V gave up 6 bases and J gave up 2 bases; unmatched junction bases: 8. Germline loops: CDR1 MNHEY, CDR2 SVGAGI. CDR3 length equals 15 residues. The CDR3 DNA reads TGTGCCAGCAGCCTCGCCGGGACAGGGACCTACGAGCAGTACTTC. Protein sequence: CASSLAGTGTYEQYF.

This clone was seen only once. This chain connects TRBV19 to TRBJ1-5; D gene ambiguous. Trimming cost V 2 bases and J 3 bases, with 11 bases left between them. Germline loops: CDR1 LNHDA, CDR2 SQIVND (reference sequence). The CDR3 consists of 15 residues. In nucleotides, the CDR3 is TGTGCCAGTAGTATAAGTACCGCGGCCAATCAGCCCCAGCATTTT. As protein: CASSISTAANQPQHF.

This clone was detected once. The CDR3 nucleotides are TGTGCCAGCAGCCCACAAGGGGGAGGCTATGGCTACACCTTC. It codes for CASSPQGGGYGYTF. The chain has TRBV9 and TRBJ1-2; the D gene is possibly TRBD1 (6 bases). The CDR3 has 14 residues. Germline CDR1 is SGDLS and CDR2 is YYNGEE. Trimming cost V 4 bases and J 4 bases, with 14 bases left between them.

V is TRBV5-5 and J is TRBJ1-5; 7 bases align to TRBD1. The V gene's germline CDR1 is SGHKS and CDR2 YYEKEE (reference sequence). This CDR3 has 16 amino acids. The V and J ends lost 3 bases and 1 base, in that order; junction bases with no gene match: 7. The CDR3 loop reads CASSSVYRGSNQPQHF. The CDR3 DNA sequence: TGTGCCAGCAGCTCGGTCTACAGGGGCAGCAATCAGCCCCAGCATTTT.

As for this clone: Other DNA sequences of this sample code for an identical CDR3. V is TRBV9 and J is TRBJ2-7; 14 nucleotides line up with TRBD2. With V trimmed by 3 bases and J by 4 bases, 3 bases remained unmatched. Germline loops: CDR1 SGDLS, CDR2 YYNGEE. This CDR3 region has 15 residues. DNA of the CDR3: TGTGCCAGCAGCGCCGGGACTAGCGGGAGTTACGAGCAGTACTTC. This encodes CASSAGTSGSYEQYF.

Here the CDR3 DNA reads TGTGCCAGCAGTTTCCCGAGGTCGGCTAATGAGCAGTTCTTC. Translation: CASSFPRSANEQFF. The J gene is TRBJ2-1, the V gene TRBV28; D is undetermined. With 3 bases removed from V and 7 bases from J, the gap between germline ends came to 13 bases. Looked up from germline, CDR1 is MDHEN and CDR2 is SYDVKM. The CDR3 covers 14 residues.

The chain joins TRBV7-8 to TRBJ2-3; D uncertain. Germline V gene data show CDR1 as SGHVS and CDR2 as FQNEAQ. Trimming shortened V by 1 base and J by 6 bases, and 17 bases separated the two germline ends. This CDR3 has 16 residues. The CDR3 reads CASSLGRGTPSDTQYF. CDR3 nucleotide sequence: TGTGCCAGCAGCTTAGGCAGAGGTACCCCCAGTGATACGCAGTATTTT.